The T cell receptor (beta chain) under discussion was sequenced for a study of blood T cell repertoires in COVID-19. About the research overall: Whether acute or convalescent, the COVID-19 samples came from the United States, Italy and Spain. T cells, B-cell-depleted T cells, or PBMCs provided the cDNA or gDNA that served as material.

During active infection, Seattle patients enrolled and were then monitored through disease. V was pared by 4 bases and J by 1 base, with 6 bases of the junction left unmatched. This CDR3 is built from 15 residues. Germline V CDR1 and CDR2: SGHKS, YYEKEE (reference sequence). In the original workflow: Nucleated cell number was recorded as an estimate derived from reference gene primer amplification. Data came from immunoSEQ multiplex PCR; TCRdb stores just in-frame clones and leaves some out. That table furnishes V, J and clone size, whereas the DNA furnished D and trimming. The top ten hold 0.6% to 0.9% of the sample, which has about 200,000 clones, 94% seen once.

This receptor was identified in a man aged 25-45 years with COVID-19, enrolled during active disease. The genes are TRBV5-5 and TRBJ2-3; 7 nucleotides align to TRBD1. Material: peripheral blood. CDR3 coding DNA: TGTGCCAGCAGCCCTGGACAGGTCCGCACAGATACGCAGTATTTT. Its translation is CASSPGQVRTDTQYF.